This T cell receptor beta chain stems from a study of vaccination effects on CD4 cells after COVID-19. Of note for this clone: Its antigen is unknown.

Method: immunoSEQ multiplex PCR; TCRdb's copy keeps in-frame clones and lacks some. The sample carries approximately 29,000 clones, 73% recorded once. The CDR3 covers 13 residues. Germline V gene lookup returns CDR1 SEHNR and CDR2 FQNEAQ (reference sequence). V gave up 7 bases and J gave up 10 bases, with 17 bases separating them. Ahead of sequencing, the ViraFEST assay grew antigen-specific CD4+ T cells using viral peptide pools. Upon completion of 10 to 11 days in culture, CD4+ T cells were isolated. Two-dose BNT162b2 or mRNA-1273 vaccination was given to participants. Neither prior SARS-CoV-2 infection nor positive nucleocapsid antibodies were present in the vaccine recipients. IL-2 at 10 IU/ml and peptides at approximately 9.5 ug/ml were added to cultured PBMC, around 2.2 million per well.

This receptor was identified in a human donor who received a COVID-19 vaccine. Sequencing used CD4+ T cells from PBMCs cultured with HCoV-NL63 spike peptides, obtained after COVID-19 vaccination. This rearrangement joins TRBV7-9 to TRBJ2-1; D may be TRBD1 or TRBD2 (5 bases each). In DNA form, the CDR3 reads TGTGCCAGCATCCAGGTCGGGGCAGGGGAGCAGTTCTTC. Translated, it gives CASIQVGAGEQFF. Using reference TRBV7-9 and TRBJ2-1 for the parts outside the CDR3, the full variable domain is DTGVSQNPRHKITKRGQNVTFRCDPISEHNRLYWYRQTLGQGPEFLTYFQNEAQLEKSRLLSDRFSAERPKGSFSTLEIQRTEQGDSAMYLCASIQVGAGEQFFGPGTRLTVL.